Sequencing of this T cell receptor beta chain was carried out in a study of regulatory T cells in long-lasting Graves disease. This clonotype was observed many times. The antigen is not known. Library construction for TCR beta used iRepertoire HTBI primers and Arm-PCR of CDR3 regions. TCRdb re-analysed the multiplex PCR reads in MiXCR, keeping a single row per CDR3 protein. Among hundreds of thousands of distinct CDR3 sequences listed, over 15% were seen once. Study-wide results and caveats: Persistent disease favored TRBV28, TRBJ1-2 and TRBJ2-5.

Time point meaning: newly diagnosed GD, antithyroid drugs for less than 3 months. Construction of the TCR library relied on RNA isolated from PBMCs. The V gene's germline CDR1 is DFQATT and CDR2 SNEGSKA (reference sequence). The CDR3 has 14 residues. Losses at the gene ends were 5 bases for V and 3 bases for J; bases not matched to a gene: 10. The data were also submitted as part of a second study, on T cells in Graves' hyperthyroidism and ophthalmopathy. This second study says: Most thyroid clonotypes expanded above 0.001 were also detected in blood.

The chain links TRBV20-1 to TRBJ2-7; 7 nucleotides agree with TRBD2. This specimen was peripheral blood mononuclear cells (PBMCs), taken at new diagnosis, from a patient treated with antithyroid drugs. The TCR originated in a man aged 35-49 years with Graves disease. CDR3 bases: TGCAGTGCTTCCCCTCTAGCGGCCAACTACGAGCAGTACTTC. Protein: CSASPLAANYEQYF.